This TCR beta chain was found in a study of OX40 agonist ivuxolimab in advanced cancers. About the research overall: Checkpoint inhibitors had been given previously to approximately 41% of patients.

V was pared by 6 bases and J by 0 bases, with 7 bases of the junction left unmatched. Germline assignment: CDR1 SNHLY and CDR2 FYNNEI. The CDR3 has 18 residues. Using immunoSEQ multiplex PCR, the repertoire was profiled, and TCRdb retains in-frame clones only, with some absent. Among roughly 110,000 clones listed, approximately 90% were seen once. This receptor was obtained from an adult with an advanced solid tumor such as melanoma, head and neck, liver or kidney cancer. Specimen: CD4+ or CD8+ T cells sorted from blood, collected in a trial of the OX40 agonist ivuxolimab. This chain connects TRBV2 to TRBJ2-1; 14 bases fit TRBD2. CDR3: CASSAGLAGGSSYNEQFF. As DNA, the CDR3 is TGTGCCAGCAGCGCCGGACTAGCGGGGGGAAGCTCCTACAATGAGCAGTTCTTC.